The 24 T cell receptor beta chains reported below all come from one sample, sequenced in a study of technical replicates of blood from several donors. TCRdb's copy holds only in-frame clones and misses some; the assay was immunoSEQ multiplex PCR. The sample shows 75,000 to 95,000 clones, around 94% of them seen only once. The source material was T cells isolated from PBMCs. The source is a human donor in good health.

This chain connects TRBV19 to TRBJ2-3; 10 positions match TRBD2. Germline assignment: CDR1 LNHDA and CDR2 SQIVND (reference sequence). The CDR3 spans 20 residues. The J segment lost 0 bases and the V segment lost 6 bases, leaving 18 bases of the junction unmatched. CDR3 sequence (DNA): TGTGCCAGTAGGACCTGGATCGGGCTAGCGGGGGCCCTTAGCACAGATACGCAGTATTTT. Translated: CASRTWIGLAGALSTDTQYF.

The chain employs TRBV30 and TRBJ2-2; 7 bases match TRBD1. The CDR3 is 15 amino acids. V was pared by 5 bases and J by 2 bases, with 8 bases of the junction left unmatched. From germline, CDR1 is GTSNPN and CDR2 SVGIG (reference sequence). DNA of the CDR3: TGTGCCTGGCCCCGGGACAGCGGTAACACCGGGGAGCTGTTTTTT. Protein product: CAWPRDSGNTGELFF.

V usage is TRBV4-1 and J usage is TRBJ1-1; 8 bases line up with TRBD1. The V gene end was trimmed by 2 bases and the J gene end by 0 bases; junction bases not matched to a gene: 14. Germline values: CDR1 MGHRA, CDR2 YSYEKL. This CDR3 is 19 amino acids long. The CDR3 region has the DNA TGCGCCAGCAGCCAAATTTCTTTTTGGACAGGGAACATGAACACTGAAGCTTTCTTT. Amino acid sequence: CASSQISFWTGNMNTEAFF.

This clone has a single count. CDR3 amino acids: CASSHSAGPLGTQYF. CDR3 nucleotide sequence: TGTGCCAGCAGCCACTCTGCAGGGCCTTTGGGGACCCAGTACTTC. This chain connects TRBV14 to TRBJ2-5; TRBD1 might be the D (5 bases). The CDR3 has 15 amino acids. The germline V gene has CDR1 SGHDN and CDR2 FVKESK. V lost 3 bases, J lost 7 bases, and 18 bases lay in between.

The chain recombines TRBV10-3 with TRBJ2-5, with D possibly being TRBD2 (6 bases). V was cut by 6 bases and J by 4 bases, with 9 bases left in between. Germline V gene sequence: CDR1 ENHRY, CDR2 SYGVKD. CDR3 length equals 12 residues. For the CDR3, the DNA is TGTGCCATCAGCCGGGACTTAGAGACCCAGTACTTC. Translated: CAISRDLETQYF.

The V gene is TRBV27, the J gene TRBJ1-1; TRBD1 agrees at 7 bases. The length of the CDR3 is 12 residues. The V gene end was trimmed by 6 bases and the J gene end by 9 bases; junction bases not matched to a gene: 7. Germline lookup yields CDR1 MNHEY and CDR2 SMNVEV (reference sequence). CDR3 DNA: TGTGCCAGCAGGGGGACAGACATTAAAGCTTTCTTT. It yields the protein CASRGTDIKAFF.

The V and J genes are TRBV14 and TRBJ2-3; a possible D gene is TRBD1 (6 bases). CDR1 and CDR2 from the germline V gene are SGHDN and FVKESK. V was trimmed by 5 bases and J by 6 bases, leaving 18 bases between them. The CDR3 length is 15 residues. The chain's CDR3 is CASSDLGASGDTQYF. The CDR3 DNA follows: TGTGCCAGCAGCGACCTGGGGGCGAGTGGGGATACGCAGTATTTT.

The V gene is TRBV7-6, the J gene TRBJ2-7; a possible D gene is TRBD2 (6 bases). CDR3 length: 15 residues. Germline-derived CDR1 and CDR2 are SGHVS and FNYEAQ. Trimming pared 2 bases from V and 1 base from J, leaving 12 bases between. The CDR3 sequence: CASSLSSGGSYEQYF. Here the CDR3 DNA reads TGTGCCAGCAGCTTAAGTAGTGGAGGGTCCTACGAGCAGTACTTC. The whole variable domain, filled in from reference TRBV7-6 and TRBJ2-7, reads GAGVSQSPRYKVTKRGQDVALRCDPISGHVSLYWYRQALGQGPEFLTYFNYEAQQDKSGLPNDRFSAERPEGSISTLTIQRTEQRDSAMYRCASSLSSGGSYEQYFGPGTRLTVT.

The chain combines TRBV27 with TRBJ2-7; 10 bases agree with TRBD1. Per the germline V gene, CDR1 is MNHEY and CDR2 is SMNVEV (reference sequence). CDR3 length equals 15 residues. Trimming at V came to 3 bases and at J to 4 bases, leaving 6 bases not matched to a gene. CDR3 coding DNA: TGTGCCAGCAGTTTCTTCGGGACAGGGGTGTACGAGCAGTACTTC. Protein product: CASSFFGTGVYEQYF.

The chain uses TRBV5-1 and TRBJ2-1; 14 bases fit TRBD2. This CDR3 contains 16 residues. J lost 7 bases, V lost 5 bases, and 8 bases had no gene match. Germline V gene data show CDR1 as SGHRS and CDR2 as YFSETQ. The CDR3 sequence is CASSPGTSGSRNEQFF. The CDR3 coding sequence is TGCGCCAGCAGTCCTGGGACTAGCGGGAGCAGGAATGAGCAGTTCTTC. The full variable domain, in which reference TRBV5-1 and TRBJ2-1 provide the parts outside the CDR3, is KAGVTQTPRYLIKTRGQQVTLSCSPISGHRSVSWYQQTPGQGLQFLFEYFSETQRNKGNFPGRFSGRQFSNSRSEMNVSTLELGDSALYLCASSPGTSGSRNEQFFGPGTRLTVL.

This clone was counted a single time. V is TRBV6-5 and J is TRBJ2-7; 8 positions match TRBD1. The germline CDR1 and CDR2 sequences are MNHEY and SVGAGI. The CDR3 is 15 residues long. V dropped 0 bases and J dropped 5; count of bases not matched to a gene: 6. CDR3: CASSYSSGGYDEQYF. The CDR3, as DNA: TGTGCCAGCAGTTACTCGTCAGGGGGCTACGACGAGCAGTACTTC.

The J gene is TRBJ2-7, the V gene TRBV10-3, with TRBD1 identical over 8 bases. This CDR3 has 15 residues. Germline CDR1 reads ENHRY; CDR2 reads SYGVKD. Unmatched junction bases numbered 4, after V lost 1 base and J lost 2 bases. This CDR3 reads CAISELGQEAYEQYF. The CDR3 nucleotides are TGTGCCATCAGTGAGTTGGGACAGGAGGCCTACGAGCAGTACTTC.

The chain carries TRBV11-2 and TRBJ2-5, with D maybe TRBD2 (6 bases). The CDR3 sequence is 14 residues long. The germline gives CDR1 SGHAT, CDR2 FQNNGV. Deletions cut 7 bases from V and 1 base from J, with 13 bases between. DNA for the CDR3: TGTGCCAGCACCGACCCCGGGGGCCAAGAGACCCAGTACTTC. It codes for CASTDPGGQETQYF.

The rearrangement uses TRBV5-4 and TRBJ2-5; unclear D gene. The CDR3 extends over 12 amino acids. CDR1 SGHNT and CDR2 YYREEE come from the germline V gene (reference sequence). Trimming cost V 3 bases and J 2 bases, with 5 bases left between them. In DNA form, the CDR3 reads TGTGCCAGCAGCTCCACTCAAGAGACCCAGTACTTC. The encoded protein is CASSSTQETQYF.

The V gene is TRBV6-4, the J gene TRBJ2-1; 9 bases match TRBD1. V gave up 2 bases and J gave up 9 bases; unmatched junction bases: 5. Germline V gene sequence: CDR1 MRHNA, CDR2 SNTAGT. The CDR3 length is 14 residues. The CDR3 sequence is CASSDGQGFSEQFF. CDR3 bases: TGTGCCAGCAGTGACGGACAGGGGTTTAGTGAGCAGTTCTTC.

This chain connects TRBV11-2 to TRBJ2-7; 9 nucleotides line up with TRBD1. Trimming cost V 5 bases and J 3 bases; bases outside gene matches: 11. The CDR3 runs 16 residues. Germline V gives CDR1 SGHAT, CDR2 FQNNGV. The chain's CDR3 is CASSGRIGTGYYEQYF. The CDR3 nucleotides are TGTGCCAGCAGCGGACGAATCGGGACAGGGTACTACGAGCAGTACTTC.

The CDR3 DNA reads TGTGCCAGCAGCTTAGTTAGGGCTAGCGGGGCCTACGAGCAGTACTTC. Amino acid sequence: CASSLVRASGAYEQYF. The rearrangement links TRBV7-9 to TRBJ2-7; 9 bases fit TRBD2. The length of the CDR3 is 16 residues. Looked up from germline, CDR1 is SEHNR and CDR2 is FQNEAQ (reference sequence). With V trimmed by 1 base and J by 2 bases, 6 bases remained unmatched. Full variable domain (rest looked up from reference TRBV7-9 and TRBJ2-7): DTGVSQNPRHKITKRGQNVTFRCDPISEHNRLYWYRQTLGQGPEFLTYFQNEAQLEKSRLLSDRFSAERPKGSFSTLEIQRTEQGDSAMYLCASSLVRASGAYEQYFGPGTRLTVT.

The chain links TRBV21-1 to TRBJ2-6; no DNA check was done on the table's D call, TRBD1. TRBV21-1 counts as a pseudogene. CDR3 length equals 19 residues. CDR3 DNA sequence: TGTGCCACGAGAGGACAGGGGGCCGAAGTTAGCTCTGGGGCCAACGTCCTGACTTTC. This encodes CATRGQGAEVSSGANVLTF.

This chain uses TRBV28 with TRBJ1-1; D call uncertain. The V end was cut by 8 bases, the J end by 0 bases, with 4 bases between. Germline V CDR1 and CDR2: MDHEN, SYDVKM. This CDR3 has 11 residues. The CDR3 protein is CASEMNTEAFF. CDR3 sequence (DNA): TGTGCCAGCGAGATGAACACTGAAGCTTTCTTT. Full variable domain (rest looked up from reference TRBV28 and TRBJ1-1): DVKVTQSSRYLVKRTGEKVFLECVQDMDHENMFWYRQDPGLGLRLIYFSYDVKMKEKGDIPEGYSVSREKKERFSLILESASTNQTSMYLCASEMNTEAFFGQGTRLTVV.

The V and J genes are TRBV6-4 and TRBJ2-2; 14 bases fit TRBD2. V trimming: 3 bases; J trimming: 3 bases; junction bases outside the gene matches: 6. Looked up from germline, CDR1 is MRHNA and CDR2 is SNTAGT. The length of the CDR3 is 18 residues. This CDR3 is CASSETSGGVVHTGELFF. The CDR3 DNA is TGTGCCAGCAGTGAGACTAGCGGGGGGGTCGTGCACACCGGGGAGCTGTTTTTT.

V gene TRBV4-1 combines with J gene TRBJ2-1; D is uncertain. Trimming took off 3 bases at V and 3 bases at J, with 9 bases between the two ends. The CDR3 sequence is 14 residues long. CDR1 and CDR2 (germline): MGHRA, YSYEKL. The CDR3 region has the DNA TGCGCCAGCAGCCAGGAATCAGGCTACAATGAGCAGTTCTTC. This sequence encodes CASSQESGYNEQFF.

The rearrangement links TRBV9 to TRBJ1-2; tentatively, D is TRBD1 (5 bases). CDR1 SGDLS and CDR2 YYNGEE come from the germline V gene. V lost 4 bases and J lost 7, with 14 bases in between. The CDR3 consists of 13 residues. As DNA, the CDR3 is TGTGCCAGCAGCCCCTCAGGGTTCCGTGGCTACACCTTC. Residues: CASSPSGFRGYTF. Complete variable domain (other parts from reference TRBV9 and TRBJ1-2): DSGVTQTPKHLITATGQRVTLRCSPRSGDLSVYWYQQSLDQGLQFLIQYYNGEERAKGNILERFSAQQFPDLHSELNLSSLELGDSALYFCASSPSGFRGYTFGSGTRLTVV.

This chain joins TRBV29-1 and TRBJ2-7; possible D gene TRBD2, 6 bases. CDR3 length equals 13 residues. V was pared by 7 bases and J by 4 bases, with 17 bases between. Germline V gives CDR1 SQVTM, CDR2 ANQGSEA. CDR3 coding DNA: TGCAGCGGGGGAGGTCGCACCGTATACGAGCAGTACTTC. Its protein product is CSGGGRTVYEQYF.

CDR3 nucleotides: TGTGCTAGTGGTTCCCCCTTAGCGGGGGGGGGATATACGCAGTATTTT. This gives the protein CASGSPLAGGGYTQYF. This chain uses TRBV12-5 with TRBJ2-3, with 11 bases matching TRBD2. The trim removed 4 bases at V and 7 bases at J, leaving 10 bases unmatched. Germline loops: CDR1 LGHNT, CDR2 FRNRAP. The CDR3 is made up of 16 amino acids.